A selection of T cell receptor beta chains follows, all from one sample in a study of blood T cell repertoires in COVID-19. TCRdb's copy holds only in-frame clones and misses some; the assay was immunoSEQ multiplex PCR. The sample shows some 220,000 clones, over 90% of them seen only once. The sample was peripheral blood. All receptors derive from a man aged 25-45 years with COVID-19, enrolled during active disease. The CDR3 runs from the conserved cysteine through the conserved F or W. The order of the fields is V gene, D gene, J gene, clone size, CDR3 protein, CDR3 DNA. A D gene is named only where the DNA matches it firmly. Clone size is shown for a subset of rows, as once, few, many or a class of expanded clone.

TRBV7-6	TRBD2	TRBJ2-3	.	CASSLGTSGGDTQYF	TGTGCCAGCAGCTTGGGGACTAGCGGGGGGGATACGCAGTATTTT
TRBV4-1	.	TRBJ2-7	.	CASSQETLATYEQYF	TGCGCCAGCAGCCAAGAAACCCTCGCTACCTACGAGCAGTACTTC
TRBV19	TRBD1	TRBJ2-1	.	CASSYGDRASEQFF	TGTGCCAGTAGCTATGGGGACAGGGCAAGCGAGCAGTTCTTC
TRBV19	.	TRBJ1-5	.	CASFSPNQPQHF	TGTGCCAGTTTTAGTCCGAATCAGCCCCAGCATTTT
TRBV30	.	TRBJ1-6	.	CACLGLQLPSRSPLHF	TGTGCCTGTTTAGGACTACAGTTACCCTCACGTTCACCCCTCCACTTT
TRBV5-1	TRBD1	TRBJ2-3	.	CASSGGQASTDTQYF	TGCGCCAGCAGCGGAGGACAGGCTAGCACAGATACGCAGTATTTT
TRBV9	TRBD1	TRBJ1-2	.	CASSVVDRGMVGYGYTF	TGTGCCAGCAGCGTAGTTGACAGGGGGATGGTGGGCTATGGCTACACCTTC
TRBV4-1	.	TRBJ1-2	.	CASSPAIMEMDGYTF	TGCGCCAGCAGCCCAGCCATCATGGAGATGGATGGCTACACCTTC
TRBV5-1	TRBD1	TRBJ1-3	.	CASRSGQILSGNTIYF	TGCGCCAGCAGGTCGGGACAGATCCTCTCTGGAAACACCATATATTTT
TRBV18	TRBD2	TRBJ2-5	.	CASSPSGGEETQYF	TGTGCCAGCTCACCTAGCGGGGGGGAAGAGACCCAGTACTTC
TRBV6-5	TRBD2	TRBJ2-5	.	CASRQLAGEFETQYF	TGTGCCAGCAGGCAACTAGCGGGGGAGTTTGAGACCCAGTACTTC
TRBV7-9	.	TRBJ2-5	.	CASSLEGRETQYF	TGTGCCAGCAGCTTAGAGGGGCGGGAGACCCAGTACTTC
TRBV7-3	.	TRBJ2-3	.	CASSSPTSRDTQYF	TGTGCCAGCAGCTCGCCGACTAGTAGAGATACGCAGTATTTT
TRBV6-5	.	TRBJ1-3	.	CASRPQGLSGNTIYF	TGTGCCAGCAGACCCCAGGGACTCTCTGGAAACACCATATATTTT
TRBV19	TRBD1	TRBJ2-3	once	CACQTSGRGRGDTQYF	TGTGCGTGCCAGACTTCCGGCAGGGGGCGAGGAGATACGCAGTATTTT
TRBV29-1	TRBD1	TRBJ2-3	.	CSVASGTGSTDTQYF	TGCAGCGTAGCCTCCGGGACAGGGTCCACAGATACGCAGTATTTT
TRBV11-3	.	TRBJ2-3	.	CASSLAGGQGAQYF	TGTGCCAGCAGCTTAGCGGGAGGACAGGGCGCGCAGTATTTT
TRBV5-6	TRBD2	TRBJ2-1	.	CASSWLLAGLTNEQFF	TGTGCCAGCAGCTGGCTACTAGCGGGGTTAACAAATGAGCAGTTCTTC
TRBV6-5	.	TRBJ1-1	once	CATQGSPTEAFF	TGTGCCACCCAGGGGTCGCCCACTGAAGCTTTCTTT
TRBV9	.	TRBJ2-2	.	CASSSQGGYAGELFF	TGTGCCAGCAGCTCCCAGGGGGGTTATGCCGGGGAGCTGTTTTTT
TRBV19	.	TRBJ1-2	.	CASSIGSEYGYTF	TGTGCCAGTAGTATCGGGTCAGAATATGGCTACACCTTC
TRBV3-1/TRBV3-2	.	TRBJ2-5	.	CASSQDRAGWETQYF	TGTGCCAGCAGCCAAGATAGGGCGGGGTGGGAGACCCAGTACTTC
TRBV28	TRBD1	TRBJ1-1	few	CASRTRPQGVYTEAFF	TGTGCCAGCAGGACACGTCCACAGGGGGTTTACACTGAAGCTTTCTTT
TRBV3-1/TRBV3-2	TRBD1	TRBJ1-5	.	CASSQAGGSNQPQHF	TGTGCCAGCAGCCAAGCAGGGGGAAGCAATCAGCCCCAGCATTTT
TRBV6-2/TRBV6-3	.	TRBJ2-5	.	CASSQNRETQYF	TGTGCCAGCAGTCAAAATAGAGAGACCCAGTACTTC